This T cell receptor (beta chain) was observed in a study of patients and donors after allogeneic stem cell transplantation. J gave up 11 bases and V 5 bases, and 18 bases lay outside the gene matches. CDR3 size: 17 residues. Germline V gene sequence: CDR1 SGHTS, CDR2 YDEGEE. One entry per CDR3 protein results from TCRdb running MiXCR on the RT-PCR reads. The sample lists thousands of distinct CDR3 sequences, over 9.5% occurring once. Sequencing used blood, either unsorted or a sorted T cell fraction (not recorded which). The V and J genes are TRBV5-8 and TRBJ1-4; 10 bases agree with TRBD1. The TCR sequence derives from a human donor who was either an allogeneic HSCT recipient or a stem cell or donor lymphocyte infusion donor (not recorded which). It is not recorded whose cells these are; they may come from a transplant donor. CDR3 loop: CASRSILGGQGIGKLFF. CDR3 DNA sequence: TGTGCCAGCAGGAGTATACTGGGGGGACAGGGGATTGGGAAACTGTTTTTT.